Below are 9 T cell receptor beta chains sequenced from a single sample in a study of response to subunit inactivated influenza vaccine. TCRdb ran MiXCR on the RT-PCR reads and lists one entry per CDR3 protein. The repertoire consists of about 620,000 distinct CDR3 sequences, with approximately 11% occurring once and the leading ten covering approximately 10%. The same sample was also studied in work on T cells expressing NK-cell markers. From that study: With UMIs, 5'RACE template switching was used to make TCR beta cDNA.

This specimen was PBMCs from blood, taken on the day of vaccination. The receptors derive from a man between 50 and 59 years old who received an inactivated influenza vaccine.

This clonotype was counted between two and nine times. The chain employs TRBV7-9 and TRBJ2-3; D gene ambiguous. The V end was cut by 0 bases, the J end by 0 bases, with 10 bases between. Germline assignment: CDR1 SEHNR and CDR2 FQNEAQ (reference sequence). The CDR3 has 16 residues. The CDR3 DNA reads as TGTGCCAGCAGCTTAGCCCAGGTTCATAGCACAGATACGCAGTATTTT. It translates to CASSLAQVHSTDTQYF.

This clonotype appeared a few times. The CDR3 protein is CASSPTGTLTYEQYF. CDR3 nucleotide sequence: TGTGCCAGCAGCCCCACCGGGACATTGACTTACGAGCAGTACTTC. The J gene is TRBJ2-7, the V gene TRBV5-5, with D possibly being TRBD1 (6 bases). From germline, CDR1 is SGHKS and CDR2 YYEKEE (reference sequence). This CDR3 has 15 amino acids. The V and J ends lost 4 bases and 4 bases respectively, with 18 bases between them. Variable domain in full (rest from reference TRBV5-5 and TRBJ2-7): DAGVTQSPTHLIKTRGQQVTLRCSPISGHKSVSWYQQVLGQGPQFIFQYYEKEERGRGNFPDRFSARQFPNYSSELNVNALLLGDSALYLCASSPTGTLTYEQYFGPGTRLTVT.

This rearrangement joins TRBV2 to TRBJ2-3; TRBD2 matches 7 bases. CDR1 SNHLY and CDR2 FYNNEI come from the germline V gene. The CDR3 length is 15 residues. V shed 8 bases and J 3 bases; nucleotides not matched to a gene: 11. The CDR3: CASGEGSSRTDTQYF. The CDR3 DNA reads TGTGCCAGCGGGGAGGGCAGCTCTAGGACAGATACGCAGTATTTT.

The table lists this clonotype with a few counts. The J gene is TRBJ1-2, the V gene TRBV28; no firm D call. Germline V gene lookup returns CDR1 MDHEN and CDR2 SYDVKM. This CDR3 contains 17 residues. Trimming took off 2 bases at V and 2 bases at J, with 18 bases between the two ends. CDR3 in amino acids: CASSLLGGPAANYGYTF. CDR3 nucleotide sequence: TGTGCCAGCAGTTTACTAGGAGGGCCTGCTGCAAACTATGGCTACACCTTC.

This clonotype was observed a handful of times. J is TRBJ2-1 and V is TRBV6-1; D is uncertain. Trimming took 3 bases from V and 5 from J, leaving 8 bases between them. CDR3 length: 13 residues. CDR1 and CDR2 from the germline V gene are MNHNS and SASEGT. CDR3 amino acids: CASSEGWDNEQFF. For the CDR3, the DNA is TGTGCCAGCAGTGAGGGGTGGGACAATGAGCAGTTCTTC.

The chain links TRBV5-6 to TRBJ2-2, with a possible D match to TRBD1 (6 bases). The V gene lost 7 bases and the J gene lost 2 bases, with 12 bases spanning the gap. CDR1 SGHDT and CDR2 YYEEEE come from the germline V gene. The CDR3 totals 14 residues. The CDR3 nucleotides are TGTGCCAGCTTAGAACAGGGTAACACCGGGGAGCTGTTTTTT. Protein sequence: CASLEQGNTGELFF.

The CDR3 protein is CASSQGQGSHEQYF. The CDR3 bases are TGTGCCAGCAGCCAAGGACAGGGCTCTCACGAGCAGTACTTC. The chain employs TRBV3-1 and TRBJ2-7, with 7 bases aligning to TRBD1. The CDR3 spans 14 residues. The V gene end was trimmed by 1 base and the J gene end by 5 bases; junction bases not matched to a gene: 5. CDR1 and CDR2 (germline): LGHDT, YNNKEL (reference sequence).

The table lists this clonotype with a few counts. V gene TRBV7-9 combines with J gene TRBJ2-7; 9 positions match TRBD1. V was pared by 4 bases and J by 6 bases, with 4 bases of the junction left unmatched. CDR3 size: 13 residues. From germline, CDR1 is SEHNR and CDR2 FQNEAQ (reference sequence). The CDR3 protein is CASSSTGGGEQYF. The CDR3 region has the DNA TGTGCCAGCAGCTCCACAGGGGGCGGCGAGCAGTACTTC.

This clonotype was recorded at least ten times. The rearrangement links TRBV24-1 to TRBJ1-5; 7 nucleotides line up with TRBD1. The CDR3 consists of 16 residues. Trimming at V came to 2 bases and at J to 2 bases, leaving 5 bases not matched to a gene. CDR1 and CDR2 from the germline V gene are KGHDR and SFDVKD. CDR3 amino acids: CATSDSGTVGNQPQHF. The CDR3 DNA reads TGTGCCACCAGTGATTCCGGGACAGTTGGCAATCAGCCCCAGCATTTT.